These 21 T cell receptor beta chains share one sample of origin, sequenced in a study of blood T cell repertoires in COVID-19. The data were produced by immunoSEQ multiplex PCR, yet TCRdb's version contains in-frame clones alone and is incomplete. The sample has 250,000 to 350,000 clones, roughly 90% seen once. The sequenced sample was peripheral blood. All receptors derive from a woman aged 60-75 years with acute or convalescent COVID-19.

This chain joins TRBV7-9 and TRBJ2-3; D is possibly TRBD2 (6 bases). Trimming took 1 base from V and 13 from J, leaving 18 bases between them. Germline V lookup: CDR1 SEHNR, CDR2 FQNEAQ (reference sequence). This CDR3 contains 14 residues. CDR3 region: CASSLGNGGQAKYF. The CDR3 DNA is TGTGCCAGCAGCTTAGGTAACGGGGGTCAGGCCAAGTATTTT.

The V call is TRBV7-9, the J call TRBJ2-1; TRBD1 matches 7 bases. CDR1 and CDR2 from the germline V gene are SEHNR and FQNEAQ (reference sequence). The CDR3 has 19 amino acids. The J segment lost 0 bases and the V segment lost 5 bases, leaving 16 bases of the junction unmatched. The DNA for the CDR3 is TGTGCCAGCAGCCTCAGGGGGAGTTTCGGACAGAGCTCCTACAATGAGCAGTTCTTC. It yields the protein CASSLRGSFGQSSYNEQFF.

J is TRBJ1-6 and V is TRBV6-6; D is possibly TRBD1 (5 bases). The CDR3 sequence is 16 residues long. Germline V gives CDR1 MNHNY, CDR2 SVGAGI (reference sequence). V lost 0 bases and J lost 9, with 15 bases in between. The CDR3 DNA follows: TGTGCCAGCAGTTACTCGTCCGGAGGGGATGGTTCACCCCTCCACTTT. This gives the protein CASSYSSGGDGSPLHF.

V gene TRBV4-2 combines with J gene TRBJ2-1; 8 positions match TRBD2. This CDR3 has 17 amino acids. Unmatched junction bases numbered 6, after V lost 2 bases and J lost 0 bases. The germline CDR1 and CDR2 sequences are LGHNA and YNFKEQ. The CDR3 DNA reads TGTGCCAGCAGCCAAACGCGGGGGGACCTCTCCTACAATGAGCAGTTCTTC. Protein: CASSQTRGDLSYNEQFF.

The V gene is TRBV28, the J gene TRBJ1-5; D is perhaps TRBD1 (6 bases). Germline V gives CDR1 MDHEN, CDR2 SYDVKM. This CDR3 is 17 amino acids long. The V end was cut by 5 bases, the J end by 0 bases, with 17 bases between. The CDR3 nucleotides are TGTGCCAGCAGTCCGTCGGGGCAGGGGATTAGCAATCAGCCCCAGCATTTT. Translated: CASSPSGQGISNQPQHF.

The CDR3 is CASSEVNLAGGGELFF. CDR3 DNA sequence: TGTGCCAGCAGTGAAGTAAATCTAGCGGGGGGCGGGGAGCTGTTTTTT. The chain is built from TRBV2 and TRBJ2-2; TRBD2 matches 11 bases. This CDR3 has 16 amino acids. V was clipped by 1 base and J by 7 bases; unmatched bases: 5. Germline loops: CDR1 SNHLY, CDR2 FYNNEI.

The gene calls are TRBV19 and TRBJ2-7; D gene unclear. The ends were cut back, 4 bases at V and 6 bases at J, with 7 bases in the middle. CDR1 and CDR2 (germline): LNHDA, SQIVND (reference sequence). This CDR3 spans 11 amino acids. The CDR3 loop is CASSRSGEQYF. Written as DNA, the CDR3 is TGTGCCAGTAGTAGGTCAGGCGAGCAGTACTTC.

The chain employs TRBV7-2 and TRBJ1-2; 8 positions match TRBD1. This CDR3 is built from 16 residues. The J segment lost 7 bases and the V segment lost 2 bases, leaving 12 bases of the junction unmatched. Germline V lookup: CDR1 SGHTA, CDR2 FQGNSA. The CDR3 here is CASSLWSAGGVGGYTF. The DNA for the CDR3 is TGTGCCAGCAGCTTATGGTCGGCAGGGGGCGTCGGTGGCTACACCTTC.

This clone was seen a single time. The chain combines TRBV28 with TRBJ1-1, with 9 positions matching TRBD1. Germline loops: CDR1 MDHEN, CDR2 SYDVKM. This CDR3 has 13 residues. The trim removed 6 bases at V and 5 bases at J, leaving 4 bases unmatched. Here the CDR3 DNA reads TGTGCCAGCAGGTGGACAGGGGTTACTGAAGCTTTCTTT. This translates into CASRWTGVTEAFF.

The J gene is TRBJ1-2, the V gene TRBV10-2, with TRBD1 matching 7 bases. The CDR3 loop spans 12 amino acids. Trimming removed 5 bases from V and 5 bases from J; junction bases left unmatched: 2. CDR1 WSHSY and CDR2 SAAADI come from the germline V gene. The CDR3 DNA reads as TGCGCCAGCAGTTTGACAGGGTATGGCTACACCTTC. Translated, it gives CASSLTGYGYTF.

V gene TRBV18 combines with J gene TRBJ1-2; the D gene is possibly TRBD1 (5 bases). Trimming shortened V by 6 bases and J by 0 bases, and 14 bases separated the two germline ends. Germline V CDR1 and CDR2: KGHSH, LQKENI. The CDR3 extends over 15 amino acids. This CDR3 reads CASSPPGRANYGYTF. The CDR3 DNA reads as TGTGCCAGCTCCCCCCCAGGGCGAGCTAACTATGGCTACACCTTC.

V gene TRBV28 combines with J gene TRBJ2-7; 7 positions agree with TRBD2. The CDR3 length is 13 residues. The germline V gene encodes CDR1 MDHEN and CDR2 SYDVKM. J gave up 6 bases and V 2 bases, and 4 bases lay outside the gene matches. The chain's CDR3 is CASSLAGVGEQYF. CDR3 DNA: TGTGCCAGCAGTTTAGCGGGAGTAGGCGAGCAGTACTTC.

The chain employs TRBV5-1 and TRBJ2-7; 14 bases fit TRBD2. Trimming removed 7 bases from V and 2 bases from J; junction bases left unmatched: 5. This CDR3 region has 15 residues. Germline CDR1 and CDR2: SGHRS and YFSETQ. The CDR3: CASGLAGGTTYEQYF. DNA of the CDR3: TGCGCCAGCGGACTAGCGGGAGGAACGACCTACGAGCAGTACTTC.

This rearrangement joins TRBV6-1 to TRBJ2-3, with TRBD2 matching 10 bases. Trimming at V came to 4 bases and at J to 3 bases, leaving 10 bases not matched to a gene. The CDR3 totals 17 residues. The germline CDR1 and CDR2 sequences are MNHNS and SASEGT. CDR3 coding DNA: TGTGCCAGCAGTGCGGAAATAGCGGGGGGAGGGACAGATACGCAGTATTTT. Its translation is CASSAEIAGGGTDTQYF.

This chain links TRBV7-3 with TRBJ2-2, with TRBD2 identical over 13 bases. CDR1 and CDR2 from the germline V gene are SGHTA and FQGTGA. CDR3 length: 17 residues. The V gene end was trimmed by 4 bases and the J gene end by 5 bases; junction bases not matched to a gene: 7. The CDR3 region is CASSSSRLAGGTGELFF. Written as DNA, the CDR3 is TGTGCCAGCAGCTCCTCACGACTAGCGGGAGGTACCGGGGAGCTGTTTTTT. The variable domain in full, completed from reference TRBV7-3 and TRBJ2-2, reads GAGVSQTPSNKVTEKGKYVELRCDPISGHTALYWYRQSLGQGPEFLIYFQGTGAADDSGLPNDRFFAVRPEGSVSTLKIQRTERGDSAVYLCASSSSRLAGGTGELFFGEGSRLTVL.

The chain joins TRBV7-9 to TRBJ2-7, with 9 bases that match TRBD1. After removal of 1 base from V and 5 bases from J, the junction contained 6 bases not matched to a gene. CDR3 length equals 15 residues. The germline gives CDR1 SEHNR, CDR2 FQNEAQ (reference sequence). Here the CDR3 reads CASSLVWDREDEQYF. CDR3 bases: TGTGCCAGCAGCTTAGTATGGGACAGGGAGGACGAGCAGTACTTC.

The chain employs TRBV2 and TRBJ1-6; TRBD1 aligns across 10 bases. With 2 bases clipped from V and 8 bases from J, the junction kept 3 bases outside the gene matches. The CDR3 length is 15 residues. From germline, CDR1 is SNHLY and CDR2 FYNNEI. This chain's CDR3 is CASSERDRGDSPLHF. The CDR3 bases are TGTGCCAGCAGTGAAAGGGACAGGGGAGATTCACCCCTCCACTTT.

The genes are TRBV7-9 and TRBJ1-1, with 8 nucleotides matching TRBD1. Trimming cost V 5 bases and J 1 base; bases outside gene matches: 6. This CDR3 region has 15 residues. Germline V gene data show CDR1 as SEHNR and CDR2 as FQNEAQ (reference sequence). The CDR3 region is CASSPHDRGNTEAFF. The CDR3 DNA sequence: TGTGCCAGCAGCCCACATGACAGGGGGAACACTGAAGCTTTCTTT.

This clone came up a few times. The chain links TRBV2 to TRBJ2-1; D is unresolved. Germline V gene sequence: CDR1 SNHLY, CDR2 FYNNEI. CDR3 length: 13 amino acids. The V end lost 0 bases, the J end lost 4 bases, and 4 bases lay between the germline ends. The CDR3, as DNA: TGTGCCAGCAGTGAAGCCGGGTACAATGAGCAGTTCTTC. Its protein product is CASSEAGYNEQFF.

This clone was counted only a few times. V gene TRBV28 combines with J gene TRBJ2-7; tentatively, D is TRBD1 (6 bases). Trimming took 3 bases from V and 2 from J, leaving 11 bases between them. Germline CDR1 reads MDHEN; CDR2 reads SYDVKM. The CDR3 loop spans 14 amino acids. CDR3 amino acids: CASSFVPGAYEQYF. The CDR3 coding sequence is TGTGCCAGCAGTTTTGTGCCAGGGGCCTACGAGCAGTACTTC.

The count of this clone is one. V is TRBV11-2 and J is TRBJ1-4; 10 nucleotides agree with TRBD1. The CDR3 covers 16 residues. Looked up from germline, CDR1 is SGHAT and CDR2 is FQNNGV. Trimming took 4 bases from V and 0 from J; bases not matched to a gene: 2. CDR3 region: CASSSGQGPTNEKLFF. CDR3 coding DNA: TGTGCCAGCAGCTCGGGACAGGGGCCAACTAATGAAAAACTGTTTTTT.